Listed here are 19 T cell receptor beta chains from one sample, sequenced in a study of cytomegalovirus exposure and HLA in healthy donors. PCR involved 60 Vbeta and 13 Jbeta primers. The table came from immunoSEQ multiplex PCR; TCRdb's copy has only in-frame clones and leaves some out. The sample yields approximately 160,000 clones, 55% to 80% seen once. Material for sequencing was PBMCs. All receptors come from a woman under 30 in good health and CMV-seropositive.

This clone was detected once. The J gene is TRBJ2-5, the V gene TRBV6-1, with 8 positions matching TRBD1. The CDR3 is 15 residues long. Trimming removed 5 bases from V and 2 bases from J; junction bases left unmatched: 7. CDR1 MNHNS and CDR2 SASEGT come from the germline V gene. The CDR3 coding sequence is TGTGCCAGCAGTAGAACAGGGGGACCGCAAGAGACCCAGTACTTC. Amino acids: CASSRTGGPQETQYF.

This clone showed up just once. The CDR3 protein is CASSLDTGVSGYTF. The CDR3 DNA reads TGCGCCAGCAGCTTGGATACGGGAGTCTCTGGCTACACCTTC. J is TRBJ1-2 and V is TRBV5-1, with D unclear. The ends were cut back, 0 bases at V and 7 bases at J, with 13 bases in the middle. Germline assignment: CDR1 SGHRS and CDR2 YFSETQ. The CDR3 covers 14 residues.

In this sample, this clone turned up a few times. The rearrangement joins TRBV30 to TRBJ1-1; the D gene is possibly TRBD1 (5 bases). The V end lost 1 base, the J end lost 3 bases, and 9 bases lay between the germline ends. Germline lookup yields CDR1 GTSNPN and CDR2 SVGIG (reference sequence). CDR3 length: 13 amino acids. CDR3 region: CAWSEWGHTEAFF. Written as DNA, the CDR3 is TGTGCCTGGAGTGAGTGGGGCCACACTGAAGCTTTCTTT.

The chain joins TRBV7-3 to TRBJ2-1; 11 bases match TRBD2. Germline CDR1 reads SGHTA; CDR2 reads FQGTGA. Trimming removed 4 bases from V and 3 bases from J; junction bases left unmatched: 5. The CDR3 loop spans 16 amino acids. The CDR3: CASSSTSGKDYNEQFF. The CDR3 DNA is TGTGCCAGCAGCTCGACTAGCGGGAAGGACTACAATGAGCAGTTCTTC.

The V and J genes are TRBV6-6 and TRBJ1-2; D is possibly TRBD1 (6 bases). Germline assignment: CDR1 MNHNY and CDR2 SVGAGI (reference sequence). The germline V and J ends were trimmed by 7 bases and 5 bases, with 20 bases remaining between them. The CDR3 spans 15 residues. CDR3 DNA: TGTGCCAGCACCATTATGGCGCCAGGGGAATATGGCTACACCTTC. It translates to CASTIMAPGEYGYTF.

This clone was found a few times. The rearrangement links TRBV19 to TRBJ1-5, with D uncertain. CDR1 is LNHDA and CDR2 is SQIVND in the germline V gene (reference sequence). V was clipped by 8 bases and J by 0 bases, with 11 bases between them. This CDR3 has 14 residues. The CDR3 coding sequence is TGTGCCAGTCTGGAAGAGGGTAGCAATCAGCCCCAGCATTTT. This encodes CASLEEGSNQPQHF.

Only one count was recorded for this clone. The gene calls are TRBV15 and TRBJ1-4; no definite D call. V shed 3 bases and J shed 7 bases, with 6 bases lying between them. In germline, CDR1 is LNHNV, CDR2 YYDKDF (reference sequence). This CDR3 comprises 12 residues. CDR3 amino acids: CATSSRGEKLFF. CDR3 bases: TGTGCCACCAGCAGCCGGGGTGAAAAACTGTTTTTT. The full variable domain, rest sourced from reference TRBV15 and TRBJ1-4, is DAMVIQNPRYQVTQFGKPVTLSCSQTLNHNVMYWYQQKSSQAPKLLFHYYDKDFNNEADTPDNFQSRRPNTSFCFLDIRSPGLGDTAMYLCATSSRGEKLFFGSGTQLSVL.

The chain is built from TRBV5-1 and TRBJ1-2; 11 nucleotides line up with TRBD1. The germline gives CDR1 SGHRS, CDR2 YFSETQ. The length of the CDR3 is 18 residues. Trimming at V came to 4 bases and at J to 10 bases, leaving 21 bases not matched to a gene. The CDR3: CASSVLGGQGAIRMVYTF. CDR3 sequence (DNA): TGCGCCAGCAGCGTACTGGGCGGACAGGGGGCGATAAGAATGGTCTACACCTTC.

CDR3 DNA sequence: TGTGCCAGCAGAGCCGACGGCAGGGGGAATTCACCCCTCCACTTT. The encoded protein is CASRADGRGNSPLHF. This chain connects TRBV6-1 to TRBJ1-6; 7 bases are shared with TRBD1. V lost 6 bases and J lost 7; bases outside the gene matches: 9. The CDR3 has 15 amino acids. From germline, CDR1 is MNHNS and CDR2 SASEGT.

The V and J genes are TRBV30 and TRBJ1-1; D is unclear. The CDR3 spans 13 residues. The V gene's germline CDR1 is GTSNPN and CDR2 SVGIG (reference sequence). Trimming took 3 bases from V and 1 from J, leaving 9 bases between them. CDR3 region: CAWRGVWNTEAFF. The CDR3 DNA reads TGTGCCTGGAGGGGAGTTTGGAACACTGAAGCTTTCTTT.

In the case of this clone: One junction end does not reproduce the germline sequence, and a read error may be involved. J is TRBJ2-1 and V is TRBV13; tentative D call: TRBD1 (6 bases). This CDR3 comprises 16 residues. Germline V gene data show CDR1 as PRHDT and CDR2 as FYEKMQ (reference sequence). The CDR3 here is CASSLWGQVSSNEQFF. DNA of the CDR3: TGTGCCAGCAGCTTATGGGGGCAGGTTTCCTCCAATGAGCAGTTCTTC.

V and J are TRBV19 and TRBJ1-2; 8 bases align to TRBD1. V lost 0 bases, J lost 4 bases, and 7 bases stayed unmatched. The CDR3 runs 16 residues. CDR1 is LNHDA and CDR2 is SQIVND in the germline V gene (reference sequence). Here the CDR3 DNA reads TGTGCCAGTAGTATAGATCGGGGACAGGAGTTCTATGGCTACACCTTC. Translation gives CASSIDRGQEFYGYTF.

V and J are TRBV11-1 and TRBJ2-3, with D possibly being TRBD2 (6 bases). The CDR3 spans 16 residues. The germline gives CDR1 SGHAT, CDR2 FQDESV (reference sequence). V lost 4 bases, J lost 4 bases, and 18 bases lay in between. The CDR3 spells CASSSPRGGKADTQYF. The DNA for the CDR3 is TGTGCCAGCAGCTCCCCTCGTGGAGGGAAGGCAGATACGCAGTATTTT. The entire variable domain, with the rest obtained from reference TRBV11-1 and TRBJ2-3, is as follows: EAEVAQSPRYKITEKSQAVAFWCDPISGHATLYWYRQILGQGPELLVQFQDESVVDDSQLPKDRFSAERLKGVDSTLKIQPAELGDSAMYLCASSSPRGGKADTQYFGPGTRLTVL.

V is TRBV19 and J is TRBJ1-2; a weak D match, TRBD1 (5 bases). CDR3 length equals 14 residues. The V gene lost 6 bases and the J gene lost 5 bases, with 16 bases spanning the gap. Germline V gene lookup returns CDR1 LNHDA and CDR2 SQIVND (reference sequence). CDR3 region: CASRKSGGAYGYTF. The CDR3 DNA sequence: TGTGCCAGTAGAAAGTCGGGGGGAGCGTATGGCTACACCTTC.

The chain employs TRBV27 and TRBJ1-2; 7 nucleotides match TRBD1. Germline lookup yields CDR1 MNHEY and CDR2 SMNVEV (reference sequence). The CDR3 is 14 amino acids. V lost 3 bases to trimming and J lost 4 bases; unmatched junction nucleotides: 5. CDR3 sequence: CASSFRGGGYGYTF. The CDR3 DNA reads TGTGCCAGCAGTTTCAGAGGGGGCGGCTATGGCTACACCTTC.

The chain links TRBV27 to TRBJ2-7, with D uncertain. The germline V gene encodes CDR1 MNHEY and CDR2 SMNVEV (reference sequence). The length of the CDR3 is 12 residues. V gave up 9 bases and J gave up 0 bases, with 9 bases separating them. DNA of the CDR3: TGTGCCAGTTTTTCCAGCTCCTACGAGCAGTACTTC. Translating gives CASFSSSYEQYF.

This clone has just a few counts. This chain joins TRBV27 and TRBJ1-6; D is ambiguous. This CDR3 has 15 residues. V shed 10 bases and J shed 10 bases, with 23 bases lying between them. From germline, CDR1 is MNHEY and CDR2 SMNVEV (reference sequence). This CDR3 is CAIAAVSAEGSPLHF. CDR3 in DNA: TGTGCCATCGCTGCAGTCTCGGCCGAGGGATCACCCCTCCACTTT.

J is TRBJ2-3 and V is TRBV5-1; 8 positions agree with TRBD2. Looked up from germline, CDR1 is SGHRS and CDR2 is YFSETQ. With V trimmed by 2 bases and J by 4 bases, 18 bases remained unmatched. The CDR3 extends over 19 amino acids. The DNA of the CDR3 is TGCGCCAGCAGCTTAAGGATAACTAGCGGACTAGAGGGCTCAGATACGCAGTATTTT. Amino acids: CASSLRITSGLEGSDTQYF.

This clone appeared once. The chain is built from TRBV5-1 and TRBJ2-7, with D unclear. Germline V gives CDR1 SGHRS, CDR2 YFSETQ. The V gene lost 0 bases and the J gene lost 2 bases, with 12 bases spanning the gap. The length of the CDR3 is 15 residues. DNA for the CDR3: TGCGCCAGCAGCTTGGAAGGAGCAAACACCTACGAGCAGTACTTC. Its translation is CASSLEGANTYEQYF.